Below, 4 T cell receptor beta chains from the same sample are listed, as sequenced in a study of CD8 T cells in ankylosing spondylitis. A single record per CDR3 protein comes from TCRdb applying MiXCR to the 5' RACE reads. The profile shows under 250,000 distinct CDR3 sequences, approximately 30% of them singletons. The sample consisted of blood, either unsorted or a sorted T cell fraction (not recorded which). Source of these receptors: a male donor with ankylosing spondylitis or in good health (not recorded which).

The V call is TRBV11-2, the J call TRBJ2-7; 7 positions match TRBD1. CDR1 and CDR2 (germline): SGHAT, FQNNGV. V was pared by 0 bases and J by 4 bases, with 12 bases of the junction left unmatched. The CDR3 totals 17 residues. The CDR3 loop reads CASSLEGWAGGLYEQYF. The CDR3 DNA sequence: TGTGCCAGCAGCTTAGAAGGATGGGCAGGGGGTTTGTACGAGCAGTACTTC. Full variable domain (outside the CDR3, taken from reference TRBV11-2 and TRBJ2-7): EAGVAQSPRYKIIEKRQSVAFWCNPISGHATLYWYQQILGQGPKLLIQFQNNGVVDDSQLPKDRFSAERLKGVDSTLKIQPAKLEDSAVYLCASSLEGWAGGLYEQYFGPGTRLTVT.

The sample holds a few counts of this clonotype. V gene TRBV6-1 combines with J gene TRBJ2-7; 8 nucleotides match TRBD1. The trim removed 6 bases at V and 3 bases at J, leaving 13 bases unmatched. The CDR3 has 16 amino acids. CDR1 and CDR2 (germline): MNHNS, SASEGT. This chain's CDR3 is CASSPPRTGYLYEQYF. CDR3 nucleotide sequence: TGTGCCAGCAGCCCACCCAGGACAGGGTATCTCTACGAGCAGTACTTC.

The CDR3 DNA is TGTGCCAGCAGTTACTCGATCCTCCCTGGGACAGCCAAAAACATTCAGTACTTC. It encodes CASSYSILPGTAKNIQYF. V gene TRBV6-5 combines with J gene TRBJ2-4; tentatively, D is TRBD1 or TRBD2 (5 bases each). V gave up 0 bases and J gave up 0 bases, with 15 bases separating them. Per germline, CDR1 MNHEY and CDR2 SVGAGI. The CDR3 has 18 residues.

CDR3 nucleotides: TGCAGTGCTAGAGATTGGGGGAGGGCGACCCGAAGGTACGAGCAGTACTTC. Translated, it gives CSARDWGRATRRYEQYF. V gene TRBV20-1 combines with J gene TRBJ2-7; the match to TRBD2 covers 7 bases. Unmatched junction bases numbered 15, after V lost 0 bases and J lost 4 bases. The CDR3 extends over 17 amino acids. Per the germline V gene, CDR1 is DFQATT and CDR2 is SNEGSKA (reference sequence).